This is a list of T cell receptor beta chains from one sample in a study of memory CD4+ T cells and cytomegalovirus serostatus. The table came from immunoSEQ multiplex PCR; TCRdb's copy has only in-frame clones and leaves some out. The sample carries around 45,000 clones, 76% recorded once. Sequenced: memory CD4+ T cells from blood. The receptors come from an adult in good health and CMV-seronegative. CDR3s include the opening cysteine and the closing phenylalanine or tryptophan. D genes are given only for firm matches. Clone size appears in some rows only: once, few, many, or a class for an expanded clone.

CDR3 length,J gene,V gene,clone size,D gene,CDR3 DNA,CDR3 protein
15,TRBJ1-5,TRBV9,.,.,TGTGCCAGCAGCGTCGGTGGGGGGCCGGGTCAGCCCCAGCATTTT,CASSVGGGPGQPQHF
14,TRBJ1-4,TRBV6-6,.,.,TGTGCCAGCAGCCCTCCGCGATCAGATGAAAAACTGTTTTTT,CASSPPRSDEKLFF
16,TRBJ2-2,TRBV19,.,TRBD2,TGTGCCAGTAGTATAGCCGGCGGGGGGCCTTCCGGGGAGCTGTTTTTT,CASSIAGGGPSGELFF
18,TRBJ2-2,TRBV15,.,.,TGTGCCACCAGCAGAGACGCCGGGAGTAATCGAGGGTCCGGGGAGCTGTTTTTT,CATSRDAGSNRGSGELFF
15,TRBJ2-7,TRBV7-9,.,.,TGTGCCAGCAGCTCGACTAGTCGCGTTTTCTACGAGCAGTACTTC,CASSSTSRVFYEQYF
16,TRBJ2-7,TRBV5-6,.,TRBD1,TGTGCCAGCAGCTTGTTCGCAGGGGGTTTTTCCTACGAGCAGTACTTC,CASSLFAGGFSYEQYF
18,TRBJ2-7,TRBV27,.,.,TGTGCCAGCAGTCCCTGGGAGTACCTTACGAAGAGCTCCTACGAGCAGTACTTC,CASSPWEYLTKSSYEQYF
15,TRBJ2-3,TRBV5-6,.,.,TGTGCCAGCGGAAAGGACCGGGGGGCCTTGGATACGCAGTATTTT,CASGKDRGALDTQYF
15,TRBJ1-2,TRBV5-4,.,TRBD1,TGTGCCAGCAGCTTGGCCGACAGGGCTTTACATGGCTACACCTTC,CASSLADRALHGYTF
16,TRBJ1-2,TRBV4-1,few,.,TGCGCCAGCAGCCAAGGAGACAGAACTGTATCTTTCGGCTACACCTTC,CASSQGDRTVSFGYTF
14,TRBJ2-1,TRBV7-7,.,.,TGTGCTAGCAGCCAGGGTGGGATTCAGAATGAGCAGTTCTTC,CASSQGGIQNEQFF
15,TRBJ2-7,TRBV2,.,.,TGTGCCAGCAGTGAGTCGGCTAGTATCCCCTACGAGCAGTACTTC,CASSESASIPYEQYF
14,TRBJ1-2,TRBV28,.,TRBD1,TGTGCCAGCACCTATTCGACAGGGGGCGTTGGCTACACCTTC,CASTYSTGGVGYTF
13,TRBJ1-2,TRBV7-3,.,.,TGTGCCAGCAGCAGTCAGGGGACCGGTGGCTACACCTTC,CASSSQGTGGYTF
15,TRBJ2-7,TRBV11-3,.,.,TGTGCCAGCAGCTTAACCTCTAGTTCGGACTACGAGCAGTACTTC,CASSLTSSSDYEQYF
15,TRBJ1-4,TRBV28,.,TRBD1,TGTGCCAGCAGTTTATCAGACAGGGTCGGAGGAAAACTGTTTTTT,CASSLSDRVGGKLFF
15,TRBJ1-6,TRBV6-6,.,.,TGTGCCAGCAGTTACCTACAGGGATCCGGATCACCCCTCCACTTT,CASSYLQGSGSPLHF
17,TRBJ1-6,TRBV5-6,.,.,TGTGCCAGCAGCTTGAATGGGAGAATCTCCTATAATTCACCCCTCCACTTT,CASSLNGRISYNSPLHF
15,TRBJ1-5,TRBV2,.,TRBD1,TGTGCCAGCAACAGGGGGCCGGCGAGCAATCAGCCCCAGCATTTT,CASNRGPASNQPQHF
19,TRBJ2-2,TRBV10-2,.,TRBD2,TGCGCCAGGGGAAACTCGGGACTAGCGGGGGGGTATAACACCGGGGAGCTGTTTTTT,CARGNSGLAGGYNTGELFF
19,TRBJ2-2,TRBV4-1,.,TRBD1,TGCGCCAGCAGCCAATTCCTTGACAGGGGGAAAAGGGACACCGGGGAGCTGTTTTTT,CASSQFLDRGKRDTGELFF
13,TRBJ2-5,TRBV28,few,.,TGTGCCAGCAGAGAAGGGTTGTGGGAGACCCAGTACTTC,CASREGLWETQYF
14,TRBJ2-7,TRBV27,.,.,TGTGCCAGCAGTTTTAATCCCGGGTCCTACGAGCAGTACTTC,CASSFNPGSYEQYF
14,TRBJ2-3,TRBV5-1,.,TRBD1,TGCGCCAGCAGCATTAACAGGGGGCGAAATACGCAGTATTTT,CASSINRGRNTQYF
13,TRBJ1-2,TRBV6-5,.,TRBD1,TGTGCCAGCAAGGGACAGGGGTCCTATGGCTACACCTTC,CASKGQGSYGYTF
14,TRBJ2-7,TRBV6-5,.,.,TGTGCCAGCAGTCCCACACACCCCACAGGGGAGCAGTACTTC,CASSPTHPTGEQYF
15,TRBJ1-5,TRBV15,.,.,TGTGCCACCAGCTTAGCGGGTTATAGCAATCAGCCCCAGCATTTT,CATSLAGYSNQPQHF
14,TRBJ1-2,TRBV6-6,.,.,TGTGCCAGCAGTTACAATCGTCAGGATAATGGCTACACCTTC,CASSYNRQDNGYTF
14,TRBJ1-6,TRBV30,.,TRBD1,TGTGCCTGGAGTCTCCAGGGGGCAATGTCACCCCTCCACTTT,CAWSLQGAMSPLHF
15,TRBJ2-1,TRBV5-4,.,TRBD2,TGTGCCAGCAGCTCTAGCGGGGGGCGTTACAATGAGCAGTTCTTC,CASSSSGGRYNEQFF
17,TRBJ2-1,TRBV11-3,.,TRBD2,TGTGCCAGCAGCTTGGGGACTAGCGGGGGTAATGAAATCGGGCAGTTCTTC,CASSLGTSGGNEIGQFF
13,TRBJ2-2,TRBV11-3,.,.,TGTGCCAGCAGCTTAGACGGGGACGGGGAGCTGTTTTTT,CASSLDGDGELFF
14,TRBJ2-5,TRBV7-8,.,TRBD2,TGTGCCAGCAGCCCGGGACTAGCGGGAGAGACCCAGTACTTC,CASSPGLAGETQYF
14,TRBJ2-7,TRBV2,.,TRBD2,TGTGCCAGCCTCGGCGGGGGGGACTCCTACGAGCAGTACTTC,CASLGGGDSYEQYF
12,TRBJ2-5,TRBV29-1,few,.,TGCAGCGTTAATCGGGGGCCAGAGACCCAGTACTTC,CSVNRGPETQYF
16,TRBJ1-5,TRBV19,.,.,TGTGCCACTCACCCCGGGGCCGGGGAAGGAAATCAGCCCCAGCATTTT,CATHPGAGEGNQPQHF
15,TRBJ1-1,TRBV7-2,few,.,TGTGCCAGCAGCTTATTCGGAGGACCGAACACTGAAGCTTTCTTT,CASSLFGGPNTEAFF
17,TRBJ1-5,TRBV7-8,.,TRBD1,TGTGCCAGCCTACTGGGAGGGGGCGCGAAGGGATTAGGGCCCCAGCATTTT,CASLLGGGAKGLGPQHF
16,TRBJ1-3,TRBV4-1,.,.,TGCGCCAGCAGCCATTACTCCGGGAGCTCTGGAAACACCATATATTTT,CASSHYSGSSGNTIYF
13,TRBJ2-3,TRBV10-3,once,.,TGTGCCATCAGTGAGCCCTTGGTGGATACGCAGTATTTT,CAISEPLVDTQYF
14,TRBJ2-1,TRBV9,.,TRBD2,TGTGCCAGCAGCATCCTAGCGGAGTACAATGAGCAGTTCTTC,CASSILAEYNEQFF
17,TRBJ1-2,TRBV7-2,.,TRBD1,TGTGCCAGCAGCCCGGACAGGGGCGTATACTCCAACTATGGCTACACCTTC,CASSPDRGVYSNYGYTF
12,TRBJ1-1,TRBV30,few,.,TGTGCCTGGATCCTCGGAGCTTCTGAAGCTTTCTTT,CAWILGASEAFF
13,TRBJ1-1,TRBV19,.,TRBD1,TGTGCCAGTGGAACCCAACAGGGGAGTGAAGCTTTCTTT,CASGTQQGSEAFF
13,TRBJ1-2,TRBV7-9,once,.,TGTGCCAGCACCATGGGAGTGGACTATGGCTACACCTTC,CASTMGVDYGYTF
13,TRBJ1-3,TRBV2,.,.,TGTGCCAGCAATGAGGGCACCGGAAACACCATATATTTT,CASNEGTGNTIYF
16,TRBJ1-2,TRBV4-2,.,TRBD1,TGTGCCAGCAGCCAAGAGTCGGGGGACAGGGGGGGTGGCTACACCTTC,CASSQESGDRGGGYTF
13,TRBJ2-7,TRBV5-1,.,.,TGCGCCAGCAGCGAGAGTCACACCTACGAGCAGTACTTC,CASSESHTYEQYF
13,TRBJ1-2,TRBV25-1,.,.,TGTGCCACCCGACCGGAGGGCCACTATGGCTACACCTTC,CATRPEGHYGYTF
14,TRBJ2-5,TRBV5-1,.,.,TGCGCCAGCAGAATCGGACGGAACCAAGAGACCCAGTACTTC,CASRIGRNQETQYF
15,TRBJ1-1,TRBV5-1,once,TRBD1,TGCGCCAGCAGCTTCCAGGGGGCGGTGAACACTGAAGCTTTCTTT,CASSFQGAVNTEAFF
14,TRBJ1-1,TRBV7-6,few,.,TGTGCCAGCAGCTTGGCAGGGAGTGGGACTGAAGCTTTCTTT,CASSLAGSGTEAFF
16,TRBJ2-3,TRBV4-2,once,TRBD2,TGTGCCAGCAGGGGCGGGGGGGGCTATGGCACAGATACGCAGTATTTT,CASRGGGGYGTDTQYF
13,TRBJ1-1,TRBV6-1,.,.,TGTGCCAGCAGTGAACAGGGATACACTGAAGCTTTCTTT,CASSEQGYTEAFF
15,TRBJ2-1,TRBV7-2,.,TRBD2,TGTGCCAGCAGCTTAAGGACTAGGAGTTCCAATGAGCAGTTCTTC,CASSLRTRSSNEQFF
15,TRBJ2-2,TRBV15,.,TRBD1,TGTGCCACCAGCAGAGGATGGGGACAGGCCGGGGAGCTGTTTTTT,CATSRGWGQAGELFF
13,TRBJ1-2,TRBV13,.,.,TGTGCCAGCAGCTCCCGACTGAAAGGGGGCTACACCTTC,CASSSRLKGGYTF
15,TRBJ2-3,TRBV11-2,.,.,TGTGCCAGCAGCGTGGACGGAGATAGCACAGATACGCAGTATTTT,CASSVDGDSTDTQYF
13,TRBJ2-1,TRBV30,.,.,TGTGCCTGGAACCTGCAGGAATACAATGAGCAGTTCTTC,CAWNLQEYNEQFF